This T cell receptor beta chain was retrieved from a study of blood T cell repertoires in COVID-19. The V and J ends lost 8 bases and 0 bases respectively, with 8 bases between them. Germline CDR1 reads LNHDA; CDR2 reads SQIVND (reference sequence). The CDR3 has 13 residues. Original processing methods: From reference gene primer amplification, estimates of nucleated cell counts were derived. The assay was immunoSEQ multiplex PCR, and TCRdb's table has in-frame clones only and misses some. From that table come the V and J calls and clone size; the DNA was used to work out D and trimming. The table shows under 250,000 clones, with 86% occurring only once.

Sequenced: peripheral blood. The V gene is TRBV19, the J gene TRBJ1-5; no clear D gene. The TCR originated in a woman older than 75 with COVID-19, enrolled during active disease. This CDR3 is CASSTVSNQPQHF. In nucleotides, the CDR3 is TGTGCCAGTTCTACAGTTAGCAATCAGCCCCAGCATTTT.